This T cell receptor (beta chain) emerged from a study of response to subunit inactivated influenza vaccine. V was shortened by 0 bases and J by 5 bases, with 10 bases between the two germline ends. CDR1 SGHAT and CDR2 FQNNGV come from the germline V gene. The CDR3 is 14 amino acids. Each CDR3 protein gets one entry after TCRdb re-called the RT-PCR reads with MiXCR. The table records 450,000 to 600,000 distinct CDR3 sequences, 6% to 9% of them present only once. The clonotype was recovered from a man aged 45-69 years who received an inactivated influenza vaccine. Sequencing used PBMCs from blood, obtained less than 25 months after vaccination. The genes are TRBV11-2 and TRBJ2-5; possibly TRBD2 for D (6 bases). CDR3 region: CASSLDAGWETQYF. Written as DNA, the CDR3 is TGTGCCAGCAGCTTAGATGCGGGATGGGAGACCCAGTACTTC.